This entry is about one T cell receptor beta chain. Researchers prepared the TCRbeta library using unique molecular identifiers, the study reports. TCRdb analysed the PCR reads with MiXCR anew, one entry per CDR3 protein. The top ten hold 2% to 3% of the sample, which has some 350,000 distinct CDR3 sequences, around a tenth seen once. This record belongs to a study of T-cell reconstitution after alpha-beta-depleted transplantation in children. The sequenced sample was PBMCs from the stem cell graft donor, obtained from the stem cell graft. This clonotype originated in a human donor who donated a stem cell graft to a child with acute lymphoblastic leukemia.

For the CDR3, the DNA is TGTGCCAGCACCGGAGGGGGCACTATGAAGACCCAGTACTTC. Protein product: CASTGGGTMKTQYF. This chain links TRBV6-1 with TRBJ2-5, with D perhaps TRBD1 (7 bases). The V and J ends lost 7 bases and 6 bases respectively, with 18 bases between them. From germline, CDR1 is MNHNS and CDR2 SASEGT. The CDR3 runs to 14 residues.